This passage covers 22 T cell receptor beta chains from one sample sequenced in a study of blood T cells in healthy people across ages. Combining a sample-barcoded 5' primer with a J-beta primer mix, a second PCR ran for roughly 7 to 12 cycles. TCRdb redid the calling of the 5' RACE reads with MiXCR, one entry per CDR3 protein. The sample has over a million distinct CDR3 sequences; 59% are singletons. Sequencing was carried out using blood. Receptors originate from a young man in good health.

The chain joins TRBV30 to TRBJ2-6; D might be TRBD2 (5 bases). Germline V lookup: CDR1 GTSNPN, CDR2 SVGIG (reference sequence). The CDR3 loop spans 14 amino acids. V lost 7 bases and J lost 0, with 10 bases in between. CDR3 protein: CASKRSSGANVLTF. CDR3 nucleotides: TGTGCCTCAAAGCGGAGCTCTGGGGCCAACGTCCTGACTTTC.

The CDR3 DNA is TGTGCCAGCAGCTTGGGTGGGAGGATGACTGAAGCTTTCTTT. It translates to CASSLGGRMTEAFF. The gene calls are TRBV5-5 and TRBJ1-1; D uncertain. Germline V CDR1 and CDR2: SGHKS, YYEKEE (reference sequence). The CDR3 has 14 amino acids. Trimming cost V 0 bases and J 5 bases, with 11 bases left between them.

The sample holds a few counts of this clonotype. The chain combines TRBV4-1 with TRBJ2-1; weak D call: TRBD2 (6 bases). The V end lost 4 bases, the J end lost 6 bases, and 10 bases lay between the germline ends. The CDR3 has 13 amino acids. Germline V lookup: CDR1 MGHRA, CDR2 YSYEKL. The DNA for the CDR3 is TGCGCCAGCAGCCCTGCCGGGAGCAATGAGCAGTTCTTC. Translating it yields CASSPAGSNEQFF.

This clonotype was counted a few times. This chain connects TRBV20-1 to TRBJ2-5; no clear D gene. Germline V gene data show CDR1 as DFQATT and CDR2 as SNEGSKA (reference sequence). This CDR3 has 11 amino acids. Trimming left V 6 bases short and J 5 bases short, with 10 bases between. The CDR3 nucleotides read TGCAGTGCCCGCCTTCTGGAGACCCAGTACTTC. Protein: CSARLLETQYF.

The chain carries TRBV29-1 and TRBJ2-4; D call uncertain. Germline V gene data show CDR1 as SQVTM and CDR2 as ANQGSEA. The CDR3 is 14 amino acids. V lost 3 bases to trimming and J lost 4 bases, with 13 bases between them. The CDR3 is CSVESRDKKNIQYF. DNA of the CDR3: TGCAGCGTTGAGAGCCGAGACAAGAAAAACATTCAGTACTTC.

This clonotype was counted only a few times. J is TRBJ2-7 and V is TRBV6-6; D might be TRBD1 (6 bases). Germline lookup yields CDR1 MNHNY and CDR2 SVGAGI (reference sequence). V was trimmed by 2 bases and J by 6 bases, leaving 8 bases between them. This CDR3 contains 12 residues. CDR3 sequence (DNA): TGTGCCAGCAGTTACCACAGGGCCGAGCAGTACTTC. This translates into CASSYHRAEQYF.

This clonotype came up a few times. The chain employs TRBV25-1 and TRBJ2-7; D is unclear. V lost 6 bases to trimming and J lost 4 bases, with 10 bases between them. CDR1 is MGHDK, CDR2 SYGVNS, per germline. There are 12 residues in the CDR3. CDR3 DNA: TGTGCCAGCAGGCGGACCCGGTACGAGCAGTACTTC. Amino acid sequence: CASRRTRYEQYF.

The chain combines TRBV6-1 with TRBJ2-1; D gene uncertain. Germline V gene lookup returns CDR1 MNHNS and CDR2 SASEGT. The CDR3 length is 15 residues. Trimming stripped 2 bases from V and 5 bases from J, with 13 bases between. The CDR3 spells CASSEYRAGNNEQFF. The CDR3 nucleotides are TGTGCCAGCAGTGAATACCGTGCAGGCAACAATGAGCAGTTCTTC.

The chain couples TRBV10-2 to TRBJ1-3; D uncertain. The CDR3 loop spans 12 amino acids. V was clipped by 2 bases and J by 8 bases, with 7 bases between them. Per the germline V gene, CDR1 is WSHSY and CDR2 is SAAADI. The DNA of the CDR3 is TGCGCCAGCAGTGAGAGCGGCCACACCATATATTTT. Translated: CASSESGHTIYF.

This clonotype came up once. V usage is TRBV29-1 and J usage is TRBJ1-2; tentatively, D is TRBD1 (5 bases). Per germline, CDR1 SQVTM and CDR2 ANQGSEA. The V gene lost 2 bases and the J gene lost 5 bases, with 12 bases spanning the gap. The CDR3 totals 13 residues. CDR3 sequence (DNA): TGCAGCGTTGAATGCGGGGCGGGATATGGCTACACCTTC. This encodes CSVECGAGYGYTF. Full variable domain (missing parts from reference TRBV29-1 and TRBJ1-2): SAVISQKPSRDICQRGTSLTIQCQVDSQVTMMFWYRQQPGQSLTLIATANQGSEATYESGFVIDKFPISRPNLTFSTLTVSNMSPEDSSIYLCSVECGAGYGYTFGSGTRLTVV.

The chain combines TRBV6-1 with TRBJ1-1; D might be TRBD1 (6 bases). The germline V gene has CDR1 MNHNS and CDR2 SASEGT. This CDR3 comprises 13 residues. The V gene lost 8 bases and the J gene lost 7 bases, with 17 bases spanning the gap. The DNA of the CDR3 is TGTGCCAGCGTACATAGGACAGACCTTGAAGCTTTCTTT. It yields the protein CASVHRTDLEAFF.

This chain links TRBV11-1 with TRBJ2-3; TRBD2 matches 11 bases. The V gene's germline CDR1 is SGHAT and CDR2 FQDESV (reference sequence). CDR3 length: 15 residues. V trimming: 7 bases; J trimming: 4 bases; junction bases outside the gene matches: 7. CDR3 in DNA: TGTGCCAGCACATTAGCGGGGGGGCCCGCAGATACGCAGTATTTT. Its translation: CASTLAGGPADTQYF.

The chain recombines TRBV7-2 with TRBJ1-2; the match to TRBD1 covers 9 bases. The CDR3 totals 17 residues. CDR1 SGHTA and CDR2 FQGNSA come from the germline V gene. Trimming at V came to 0 bases and at J to 3 bases, leaving 8 bases not matched to a gene. The CDR3 DNA follows: TGTGCCAGCAGCTTAGCACAGGGGGCTTCGTTTGACTATGGCTACACCTTC. Its protein is CASSLAQGASFDYGYTF.

The chain has TRBV10-3 and TRBJ1-1; a possible D gene is TRBD1 (6 bases). Germline CDR1 is ENHRY and CDR2 is SYGVKD. V lost 4 bases to trimming and J lost 0 bases, with 9 bases between them. This CDR3 has 14 amino acids. DNA for the CDR3: TGTGCCATCAGTGTGGACAGTATGAACACTGAAGCTTTCTTT. Its translation: CAISVDSMNTEAFF.

The J gene is TRBJ2-7, the V gene TRBV12-3 or TRBV12-4; maybe TRBD2 (5 bases). The CDR3 is made up of 13 amino acids. The ends were cut back, 6 bases at V and 3 bases at J, with 12 bases in the middle. The CDR3 DNA follows: TGTGCCAGCAGGCCTAGAGGGCACTACGAGCAGTACTTC. Translation: CASRPRGHYEQYF.

This clonotype was observed a handful of times. V and J are TRBV29-1 and TRBJ2-1; a weak D match, TRBD1 (7 bases). The germline CDR1 and CDR2 sequences are SQVTM and ANQGSEA. The CDR3 runs 12 residues. V was trimmed by 7 bases and J by 7 bases, leaving 14 bases between them. This CDR3 is CSGRDRQNEQFF. CDR3 coding DNA: TGCAGCGGGAGGGACAGACAAAATGAGCAGTTCTTC.

This sequence joins TRBV7-9 and TRBJ2-1; D gene uncertain. The CDR3 runs to 12 residues. V lost 5 bases and J 5 bases, leaving 7 bases between the germline ends. CDR1 and CDR2 (germline): SEHNR, FQNEAQ (reference sequence). CDR3 DNA: TGTGCCAGCAGCGCGGCGAACAATGAGCAGTTCTTC. Its protein product is CASSAANNEQFF.

This clonotype was seen a few times. V is TRBV29-1 and J is TRBJ2-5, with a weak D call TRBD1 (6 bases). Germline CDR1 is SQVTM and CDR2 is ANQGSEA. The CDR3 covers 14 residues. Trimming cost V 4 bases and J 5 bases, with 17 bases left between them. As DNA, the CDR3 is TGCAGCGTTGCCCTCTTCACAGGGCCGGAGACCCAGTACTTC. Its protein is CSVALFTGPETQYF.

The chain is built from TRBV4-3 and TRBJ2-3; TRBD2 agrees at 8 bases. The length of the CDR3 is 15 residues. Germline V gene lookup returns CDR1 LGHNA and CDR2 YSLEER. Trimming took 6 bases from V and 4 from J; bases not matched to a gene: 9. The CDR3 loop reads CASRHTGGPSDTQYF. For the CDR3, the DNA is TGCGCCAGCAGGCATACGGGGGGGCCATCAGATACGCAGTATTTT.

This clonotype occurred once. The chain is built from TRBV6-1 and TRBJ2-5, with 8 nucleotides matching TRBD2. This CDR3 has 15 residues. V dropped 1 base and J dropped 5; count of bases not matched to a gene: 6. Germline V gene sequence: CDR1 MNHNS, CDR2 SASEGT. CDR3 region: CASSEGGTRQETQYF. CDR3 coding DNA: TGTGCCAGCAGTGAAGGGGGGACTAGGCAGGAGACCCAGTACTTC.

The rearrangement joins TRBV2 to TRBJ1-4, with D uncertain. V gave up 7 bases and J gave up 8 bases, with 11 bases separating them. CDR3 length: 12 residues. The germline V gene has CDR1 SNHLY and CDR2 FYNNEI. This chain's CDR3 is CASTDFGEKLFF. The CDR3 region has the DNA TGTGCCAGCACCGATTTTGGAGAAAAACTGTTTTTT.

This chain links TRBV7-2 with TRBJ2-1; 7 nucleotides agree with TRBD2. Germline loops: CDR1 SGHTA, CDR2 FQGNSA. The CDR3 extends over 14 amino acids. V lost 5 bases and J lost 5; bases outside the gene matches: 6. CDR3 amino acids: CASSTGLSDNEQFF. The CDR3 region has the DNA TGTGCCAGCAGCACGGGACTATCCGACAATGAGCAGTTCTTC.